The 14 T cell receptor beta chains in this list originate from one sample, sequenced in a study of OX40 agonist ivuxolimab in advanced cancers. Sequencing used immunoSEQ multiplex PCR; TCRdb keeps in-frame clones, though not all of them. Counted here are about 98,000 clones, around 88% occurring once; the ten biggest clones make up under 0.55%. Sequencing used CD4+ or CD8+ T cells sorted from blood, obtained in a trial of the OX40 agonist ivuxolimab. The receptors stem from an adult with an advanced solid tumor such as melanoma, head and neck, liver or kidney cancer.

This chain joins TRBV6-5 and TRBJ1-1; D is perhaps TRBD1 (5 bases). V lost 2 bases, J lost 11 bases, and 9 bases lay in between. The V gene's germline CDR1 is MNHEY and CDR2 SVGAGI. This CDR3 comprises 11 residues. Here the CDR3 DNA reads TGTGCCAGCAGTTACGACAGTTCTGCTTTCTTT. This gives the protein CASSYDSSAFF.

V and J are TRBV4-1 and TRBJ2-2, with D tentatively TRBD1 or TRBD2 (5 bases each). CDR1 is MGHRA, CDR2 YSYEKL, per germline. The V and J ends lost 0 bases and 7 bases respectively, with 15 bases between them. The CDR3 length is 16 residues. This CDR3 reads CASSQDLGTPGGELFF. For the CDR3, the DNA is TGCGCCAGCAGCCAAGATCTGGGGACCCCGGGCGGGGAGCTGTTTTTT.

By frequency in the sample, this clone is medium-sized (0.01 to 0.1%). The V and J genes are TRBV5-1 and TRBJ1-3; unclear D gene. Deletions cut 0 bases from V and 6 bases from J, with 7 bases between. Germline assignment: CDR1 SGHRS and CDR2 YFSETQ. The CDR3 is 13 residues long. CDR3 in amino acids: CASSLGSSNTIYF. Written as DNA, the CDR3 is TGCGCCAGCAGCTTGGGGAGTTCAAACACCATATATTTT. The whole variable domain, remainder taken from reference TRBV5-1 and TRBJ1-3, is KAGVTQTPRYLIKTRGQQVTLSCSPISGHRSVSWYQQTPGQGLQFLFEYFSETQRNKGNFPGRFSGRQFSNSRSEMNVSTLELGDSALYLCASSLGSSNTIYFGEGSWLTVV.

The V gene is TRBV5-1, the J gene TRBJ2-7; 13 bases map to TRBD2. Germline CDR1 is SGHRS and CDR2 is YFSETQ. This CDR3 has 15 residues. The trim removed 4 bases at V and 4 bases at J, leaving 5 bases unmatched. The DNA for the CDR3 is TGCGCCAGCAGCCAATCGGGACTAGCGGGATACGAGCAGTACTTC. Translated: CASSQSGLAGYEQYF. Together with reference TRBV5-1 and TRBJ2-7, the CDR3 gives the full variable domain: KAGVTQTPRYLIKTRGQQVTLSCSPISGHRSVSWYQQTPGQGLQFLFEYFSETQRNKGNFPGRFSGRQFSNSRSEMNVSTLELGDSALYLCASSQSGLAGYEQYFGPGTRLTVT.

The rearrangement links TRBV4-2 to TRBJ1-2, with D possibly matching TRBD1 (5 bases). V was shortened by 1 base and J by 7 bases, with 25 bases between the two germline ends. This CDR3 spans 18 amino acids. Germline CDR1 and CDR2: LGHNA and YNFKEQ. CDR3 residues: CASSQVWQGEDWVGGYTF. In nucleotides, the CDR3 is TGTGCCAGCAGCCAAGTATGGCAGGGCGAAGATTGGGTAGGTGGCTACACCTTC.

The chain joins TRBV6-6 to TRBJ1-3, with D uncertain. This CDR3 region has 16 residues. CDR1 is MNHNY and CDR2 is SVGAGI in the germline V gene (reference sequence). V lost 4 bases to trimming and J lost 0 bases, with 13 bases between them. CDR3: CASSLADLSSGNTIYF. The CDR3 DNA reads TGTGCCAGCAGTTTGGCGGATTTATCCTCTGGAAACACCATATATTTT.

The chain has TRBV28 and TRBJ2-5; 11 bases match TRBD2. J lost 2 bases, V lost 4 bases, and 3 bases had no gene match. Germline CDR1 and CDR2: MDHEN and SYDVKM. The CDR3 is made up of 15 amino acids. The CDR3 coding sequence is TGTGCCAGCAGTTCTAGCGGGGGGCGACAAGAGACCCAGTACTTC. Its translation is CASSSSGGRQETQYF.

The CDR3 loop is CASRGSSQPQHF. The CDR3 bases are TGTGCCAGCCGAGGCAGCAGCCAGCCCCAGCATTTT. The chain couples TRBV28 to TRBJ1-5; D not resolved. The germline gives CDR1 MDHEN, CDR2 SYDVKM. Trimming took 8 bases from V and 7 from J, leaving 12 bases between them. The CDR3 runs to 12 residues.

V and J are TRBV18 and TRBJ1-1; unclear D gene. Trimming stripped 2 bases from V and 6 bases from J, with 10 bases between. Germline-derived CDR1 and CDR2 are KGHSH and LQKENI. This CDR3 has 13 residues. CDR3 sequence reads: CASSPGQVAEAFF. The CDR3, as DNA: TGTGCCAGCTCACCAGGGCAGGTCGCTGAAGCTTTCTTT. The variable domain in full, completed from reference TRBV18 and TRBJ1-1, reads NAGVMQNPRHLVRRRGQEARLRCSPMKGHSHVYWYRQLPEEGLKFMVYLQKENIIDESGMPKERFSAEFPKEGPSILRIQQVVRGDSAAYFCASSPGQVAEAFFGQGTRLTVV.

About this clone: Given the absence of the conserved phenylalanine or tryptophan at the CDR3 end, a read error is likely. The rearrangement joins TRBV7-8 to TRBJ1-6; D unclear. From germline, CDR1 is SGHVS and CDR2 FQNEAQ. V lost 4 bases to trimming and J lost 7 bases, with 20 bases between them. The CDR3 spans 17 residues. This chain's CDR3 is CASSSPPRGMGNSPLHL. CDR3 DNA: TGTGCCAGCAGCTCCCCCCCTCGAGGGATGGGGAATTCACCCCTCCACCTT.

The chain recombines TRBV19 with TRBJ2-1, with D perhaps given as TRBD1 or TRBD2 (5 bases each). This CDR3 has 15 amino acids. The germline V gene has CDR1 LNHDA and CDR2 SQIVND (reference sequence). V gave up 6 bases and J gave up 6 bases, with 18 bases separating them. CDR3 residues: CASRPLVGEGNEQFF. Written as DNA, the CDR3 is TGTGCCAGTAGGCCACTAGTGGGGGAAGGCAATGAGCAGTTCTTC.

The chain carries TRBV19 and TRBJ2-3; D remains ambiguous. The V gene's germline CDR1 is LNHDA and CDR2 SQIVND (reference sequence). Trimming shortened V by 2 bases and J by 1 base, and 10 bases separated the two germline ends. There are 15 residues in the CDR3. CDR3: CASSITSTRTDTQYF. DNA of the CDR3: TGTGCCAGTAGTATAACCAGCACCCGCACAGATACGCAGTATTTT.

This clone was seen a single time. The CDR3 sequence: CASSSPWAASSYNEQFF. The CDR3 coding sequence is TGTGCCAGCAGCTCCCCATGGGCGGCTAGCTCCTACAATGAGCAGTTCTTC. The chain links TRBV7-2 to TRBJ2-1; no reliable D call. The CDR3 loop spans 17 amino acids. V was pared by 4 bases and J by 0 bases, with 16 bases between. Germline-derived CDR1 and CDR2 are SGHTA and FQGNSA.

As regards this clone: The germline gene is not matched at one end of the junction; a read error may be the cause. The V gene is TRBV5-4, the J gene TRBJ2-7; perhaps TRBD1 as D (7 bases). Germline CDR1 SGHNT, CDR2 YYREEE (reference sequence). This CDR3 region has 14 residues. CDR3 bases: TGTGCCAGCAGTTTGGCGCAGGGGGGTTACGAGCAGTACTTC. Translating gives CASSLAQGGYEQYF.